This entry concerns a single TCR beta chain. The data were taken from a study of T cell changes during pregnancy in multiple sclerosis. V was cut by 0 bases and J by 4 bases, with 9 bases left in between. Germline V CDR1 and CDR2: MNHEY, SVGAGI. The CDR3 covers 15 residues. The method was immunoSEQ multiplex PCR; TCRdb's version includes in-frame clones alone and lacks a portion of them. Of 45,000 or so clones listed, approximately 91% were seen once; the top ten hold more than 1.4%. Sequencing was done on a sample of PBMCs (not recorded whether the cells were cultured). This clonotype originated in a female donor with multiple sclerosis, enrolled in a pregnancy study. The chain has TRBV6-5 and TRBJ1-4, with D possibly matching TRBD1 (6 bases). CDR3 nucleotide sequence: TGTGCCAGCAGTTACTCGAGGGACATTAATGAAAAACTGTTTTTT. Its protein is CASSYSRDINEKLFF.